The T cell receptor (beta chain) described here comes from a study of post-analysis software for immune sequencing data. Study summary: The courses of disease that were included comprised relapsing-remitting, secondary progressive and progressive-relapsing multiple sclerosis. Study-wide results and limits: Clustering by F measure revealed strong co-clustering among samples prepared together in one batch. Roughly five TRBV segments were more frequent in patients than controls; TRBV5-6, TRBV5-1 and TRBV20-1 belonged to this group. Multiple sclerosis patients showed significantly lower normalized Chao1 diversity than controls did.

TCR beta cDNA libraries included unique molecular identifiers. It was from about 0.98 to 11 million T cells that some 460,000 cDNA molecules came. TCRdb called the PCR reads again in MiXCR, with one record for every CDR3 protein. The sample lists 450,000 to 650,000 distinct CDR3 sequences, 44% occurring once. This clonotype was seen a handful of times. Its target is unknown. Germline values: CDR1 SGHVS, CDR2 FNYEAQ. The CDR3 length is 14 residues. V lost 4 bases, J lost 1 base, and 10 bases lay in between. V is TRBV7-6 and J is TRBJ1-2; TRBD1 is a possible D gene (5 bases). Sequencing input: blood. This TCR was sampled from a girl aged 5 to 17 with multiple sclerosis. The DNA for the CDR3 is TGTGCCAGCAGCTCAGCCAGGGATAACTATGGCTACACCTTC. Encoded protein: CASSSARDNYGYTF.